The clone carrying this TCR beta chain was counted many times. The antigen is not known. The source of the sample is a study of CD8 T cells in ankylosing spondylitis. TCRdb used MiXCR to reprocess the 5' RACE reads, holding one entry per CDR3 protein. Here the sample spans 350,000 or so distinct CDR3 sequences, approximately 10% being singletons. The length of the CDR3 is 16 residues. V was clipped by 6 bases and J by 2 bases; unmatched bases: 8. Findings of the study overall: Ankylosing spondylitis blood appeared to be characterized by a TCR beta motif of eight highly homologous variants.

Material: blood, either unsorted or a sorted T cell fraction (not recorded which). The chain is built from TRBV12-3 or TRBV12-4 and TRBJ2-7; 12 bases are shared with TRBD2. The sequence was collected from a female donor with ankylosing spondylitis or in good health (not recorded which). The CDR3 DNA is TGTGCCAGCAGCAGAATGACTAGCGGGAGACCCTACGAGCAGTACTTC. Protein product: CASSRMTSGRPYEQYF.